This T cell receptor (beta chain) was documented in a study of shared clonotypes between healthy human individuals. This clone showed up just a few times. The antigen is unknown. Study conclusions and caveats: Represented diversity, genetic and exposure-history alike, was limited by few donors. Investigators expected sequencing depth to affect clonotype sharing among donors.

The germline CDR1 and CDR2 sequences are SGHRS and YFSETQ. V was pared by 8 bases and J by 3 bases, with 17 bases between. The CDR3 length is 15 residues. How the authors handled the data: Without quality scores, immunoSEQ junctional reads could not be filtered like full-length reads. Sequencing used immunoSEQ multiplex PCR; TCRdb keeps in-frame clones, though not all of them. That table supplies the V and J calls and clone size; D and trimming were determined from the DNA. This table holds approximately 2.5 million clones, around 94% found once. From CD4+ cells came CD45RA+ naive and CD45RA-negative memory subsets.

Sequenced: naive CD4+ T cells sorted from blood. The subset is: CD45RA+ positively selected. The rearrangement joins TRBV5-1 to TRBJ2-2, with a weak D call TRBD2 (5 bases). This receptor was obtained from a man aged 18 to 35 in good health. CDR3 bases: TGCGCCAGTAGCGACGGAAGAGGGTACACCGGGGAGCTGTTTTTT. This encodes CASSDGRGYTGELFF. Combining the CDR3 with reference TRBV5-1 and TRBJ2-2 gives the whole variable domain KAGVTQTPRYLIKTRGQQVTLSCSPISGHRSVSWYQQTPGQGLQFLFEYFSETQRNKGNFPGRFSGRQFSNSRSEMNVSTLELGDSALYLCASSDGRGYTGELFFGEGSRLTVL.